The 28 T cell receptor beta chains below were found in one sample sequenced in a study of identical twins. A single record per CDR3 protein comes from TCRdb applying MiXCR to the 5' RACE reads. The table shows 300,000 to 400,000 distinct CDR3 sequences, with 10% to 15% occurring only once. These data are also associated with another study on yellow fever vaccine responses in identical twins.

Material for sequencing was CD8+ T cells sorted from blood. Receptor source: a woman aged 18-30 years in good health.

In this sample, this clonotype turned up a few times. The chain couples TRBV4-2 to TRBJ1-3; D gene unclear. Trimming stripped 3 bases from V and 8 bases from J, with 8 bases between. Germline values: CDR1 LGHNA, CDR2 YNFKEQ. The CDR3 consists of 12 residues. CDR3 sequence (DNA): TGTGCCAGCAGCCAGGATCAGTACACCATATATTTT. It translates to CASSQDQYTIYF.

At least ten counts were recorded for this clonotype. This chain joins TRBV12-3 or TRBV12-4 and TRBJ2-7, with D possibly matching TRBD1 (5 bases). V lost 3 bases and J 3 bases, leaving 15 bases between the germline ends. This CDR3 has 15 amino acids. The DNA for the CDR3 is TGTGCCAGCAGTTTTTTTGCAGGGATGGGCTACGAGCAGTACGTC. This translates into CASSFFAGMGYEQYV.

This clonotype came up a few times. The rearrangement joins TRBV29-1 to TRBJ1-2; 8 positions agree with TRBD1. Germline trimming cut 4 bases from V and 5 bases from J; bases unmatched to any gene: 6. The CDR3 length is 13 residues. Per the germline V gene, CDR1 is SQVTM and CDR2 is ANQGSEA. CDR3 coding DNA: TGCAGCGTTGTCACACAGGGGGAATATGGCTACACCTTC. Translating it yields CSVVTQGEYGYTF.

The chain couples TRBV7-9 to TRBJ2-1; D tentatively reads TRBD1 or TRBD2 (5 bases each). V lost 1 base and J lost 2, with 12 bases in between. The CDR3 totals 16 residues. Looked up from germline, CDR1 is SEHNR and CDR2 is FQNEAQ (reference sequence). The CDR3, as DNA: TGTGCCAGCAGCTTAGAGGGGAGCGTCGCCTACAATGAGCAGTTCTTC. This encodes CASSLEGSVAYNEQFF. The complete variable domain, with remaining parts taken from reference TRBV7-9 and TRBJ2-1, reads DTGVSQNPRHKITKRGQNVTFRCDPISEHNRLYWYRQTLGQGPEFLTYFQNEAQLEKSRLLSDRFSAERPKGSFSTLEIQRTEQGDSAMYLCASSLEGSVAYNEQFFGPGTRLTVL.

This chain joins TRBV29-1 and TRBJ2-4; D remains ambiguous. CDR1 is SQVTM and CDR2 is ANQGSEA in the germline V gene. The CDR3 loop spans 12 amino acids. The V and J ends lost 3 bases and 6 bases respectively, with 9 bases between them. The CDR3 DNA is TGCAGCGTTGATTCGGGTATAAACATTCAGTACTTC. The encoded protein is CSVDSGINIQYF.

The CDR3 DNA follows: TGCGCCAGCAGCCAAGGACTTCTCTACGAGCAGTACTTC. Translated, it gives CASSQGLLYEQYF. This rearrangement joins TRBV4-1 to TRBJ2-7; D is undetermined. The CDR3 loop spans 13 amino acids. Trimming removed 1 base from V and 3 bases from J, with 7 bases in between. Germline V lookup: CDR1 MGHRA, CDR2 YSYEKL.

The CDR3: CSARDGNSYEQYV. The CDR3 DNA follows: TGCAGTGCTAGAGATGGCAACAGCTACGAGCAGTACGTC. J is TRBJ2-7 and V is TRBV20-1; D unclear. CDR1 and CDR2 from the germline V gene are DFQATT and SNEGSKA (reference sequence). V shed 0 bases and J shed 3 bases, with 9 bases lying between them. This CDR3 is built from 13 residues.

This clonotype was picked up a small number of times. The chain recombines TRBV29-1 with TRBJ1-3; 9 nucleotides match TRBD1. Trimming took 4 bases from V and 7 from J; bases not matched to a gene: 2. The CDR3 is made up of 12 amino acids. Germline loops: CDR1 SQVTM, CDR2 ANQGSEA. CDR3 region: CSVGTGGNTIYF. The CDR3, as DNA: TGCAGCGTTGGCACAGGGGGCAACACCATATATTTT.

This clonotype came up a few times. The chain has TRBV11-2 and TRBJ2-1; TRBD1 matches at 9 bases. V lost 5 bases to trimming and J lost 7 bases; unmatched junction nucleotides: 12. CDR1 and CDR2 from the germline V gene are SGHAT and FQNNGV. CDR3 length: 16 amino acids. Written as DNA, the CDR3 is TGTGCCAGCAGCCCGCCAAACAGGGGGCGGAGGAATGAGCAGTTCTTC. It yields the protein CASSPPNRGRRNEQFF.

This clonotype was seen ten or more times. This chain uses TRBV12-3 or TRBV12-4 with TRBJ1-1; 7 bases fit TRBD1. The CDR3 length is 14 residues. Losses at the gene ends were 3 bases for V and 1 base for J; bases not matched to a gene: 2. This chain's CDR3 is CASSLTGSNTEAFF. DNA of the CDR3: TGTGCCAGCAGTTTGACAGGGTCGAACACTGAAGCTTTCTTT.

This clonotype was picked up many times. CDR3 coding DNA: TGCGCCAGCAGCCAAGATGCCGAGGGCTACGAGCAGTACTTC. It specifies CASSQDAEGYEQYF. The V and J genes are TRBV4-1 and TRBJ2-7; D possibly corresponds to TRBD2 (5 bases). This CDR3 region has 14 residues. V was clipped by 0 bases and J by 3 bases, with 9 bases between them. The germline V gene encodes CDR1 MGHRA and CDR2 YSYEKL.

The chain combines TRBV4-2 with TRBJ2-7; 8 bases match TRBD1. In germline, CDR1 is LGHNA, CDR2 YNFKEQ. This CDR3 comprises 15 residues. J was trimmed by 2 bases and V by 6 bases; bases with no gene match: 9. CDR3 bases: TGTGCCAGCAGTCAGAGGGACAGGCAACCCTACGAGCAGTACTTC. Protein product: CASSQRDRQPYEQYF.

The rearrangement uses TRBV7-2 and TRBJ2-7, with a weak D call TRBD1 (5 bases). The CDR3 runs to 13 residues. V was clipped by 5 bases and J by 3 bases, with 11 bases between them. Germline loops: CDR1 SGHTA, CDR2 FQGNSA. CDR3 sequence (DNA): TGTGCCAGCAGCCCACAGGTTGTCTACGAGCAGTACTTC. The encoded protein is CASSPQVVYEQYF.

In this sample, this clonotype turned up a few times. This rearrangement joins TRBV29-1 to TRBJ2-7; 7 nucleotides align to TRBD1. The CDR3 runs 12 residues. Germline V lookup: CDR1 SQVTM, CDR2 ANQGSEA. Trimming at V came to 3 bases and at J to 7 bases, leaving 6 bases not matched to a gene. The CDR3 bases are TGCAGCGTTGAGGACAGGACATTTGAGCAGTACGTC. Protein product: CSVEDRTFEQYV.

This clonotype was seen repeatedly, ten times or more. The V call is TRBV5-4, the J call TRBJ1-2; D call uncertain. The CDR3 consists of 13 residues. Germline CDR1 reads SGHNT; CDR2 reads YYREEE (reference sequence). V gave up 5 bases and J gave up 5 bases, with 13 bases separating them. The CDR3 region is CASSLAGGYGYTF. As DNA, the CDR3 is TGTGCCAGCAGTTTAGCGGGCGGATATGGCTACACCTTC. Full variable domain (remainder filled in from reference TRBV5-4 and TRBJ1-2): ETGVTQSPTHLIKTRGQQVTLRCSSQSGHNTVSWYQQALGQGPQFIFQYYREEENGRGNFPPRFSGLQFPNYSSELNVNALELDDSALYLCASSLAGGYGYTFGSGTRLTVV.

This clonotype was seen more than once but under ten times. This rearrangement joins TRBV29-1 to TRBJ2-7; D is perhaps TRBD2 (5 bases). Germline V lookup: CDR1 SQVTM, CDR2 ANQGSEA. Trimming shortened V by 4 bases and J by 3 bases, and 16 bases separated the two germline ends. CDR3 size: 14 residues. In nucleotides, the CDR3 is TGCAGCGTTGCCCCTTCGGGGATGATCTACGAGCAGTACTTC. This translates into CSVAPSGMIYEQYF.

The chain couples TRBV9 to TRBJ2-2; TRBD1 matches 12 bases. The germline CDR1 and CDR2 sequences are SGDLS and YYNGEE. CDR3 size: 17 residues. Trimming took 3 bases from V and 6 from J; bases not matched to a gene: 9. CDR3 DNA: TGTGCCAGCAGCGCACCTCCCGGGACAGGGGGCCCCGGGGAGCTGTTTTTT. This gives the protein CASSAPPGTGGPGELFF.

This rearrangement joins TRBV5-1 to TRBJ2-7, with 7 bases lining up with TRBD1. J gave up 5 bases and V 0 bases, and 8 bases lay outside the gene matches. Germline assignment: CDR1 SGHRS and CDR2 YFSETQ. The CDR3 is 15 residues long. The CDR3 nucleotides read TGCGCCAGCAGCTTGGCGGGACAGCGACAAGACGAGCAGTACTTC. Residues: CASSLAGQRQDEQYF.

This clonotype was detected ten times or more. This chain uses TRBV7-9 with TRBJ2-5; D ambiguous. V lost 4 bases, J lost 5 bases, and 11 bases lay in between. CDR1 is SEHNR, CDR2 FQNEAQ, per germline (reference sequence). The CDR3 length is 13 residues. The CDR3 protein is CASSSPSSETQYF. CDR3 sequence (DNA): TGTGCCAGCAGCTCACCCTCGAGTGAGACCCAGTACTTC.

This clonotype has at least ten counts. The gene calls are TRBV12-3 or TRBV12-4 and TRBJ2-1; 14 bases align to TRBD2. The V segment lost 6 bases and the J segment 1 base; nucleotides outside the gene matches: 8. The CDR3 is made up of 18 amino acids. In DNA form, the CDR3 reads TGTGCCAGCAGGAAGACTAGCGGGAGGGCGACTTCCTACAATGAGCAGTTCTTC. This sequence encodes CASRKTSGRATSYNEQFF.

This clonotype has ten or more counts. The V and J genes are TRBV27 and TRBJ1-6; 7 nucleotides agree with TRBD1. This CDR3 contains 12 residues. Germline V lookup: CDR1 MNHEY, CDR2 SMNVEV (reference sequence). Trimming cost V 8 bases and J 13 bases; bases outside gene matches: 8. CDR3 bases: TGTGCCAGCGGCCCTACGGGACAGCCCCTCCACTTT. This translates into CASGPTGQPLHF.

The genes are TRBV12-1 and TRBJ2-1; TRBD2, as called in the table, went unchecked against the DNA. TRBV12-1 is shown as a pseudogene. The CDR3 is 19 residues long. The CDR3 spells CASSLGLAGGRGSYNEQFF. The CDR3 DNA sequence: TGTGCCAGCAGCCTGGGACTAGCGGGGGGCCGGGGCTCCTACAATGAGCAGTTCTTC.

The genes are TRBV14 and TRBJ2-6, with TRBD2 matching 7 bases. The CDR3 runs to 18 residues. Germline assignment: CDR1 SGHDN and CDR2 FVKESK. The trim removed 4 bases at V and 0 bases at J, leaving 9 bases unmatched. This CDR3 reads CASSLAPAGLSGANVLTF. Written as DNA, the CDR3 is TGTGCCAGCAGCCTAGCCCCAGCGGGACTCTCTGGGGCCAACGTCCTGACTTTC.

This clonotype was seen at least ten times. V is TRBV5-1 and J is TRBJ2-7; the D gene could be TRBD1 or TRBD2 (5 bases each). The germline V gene has CDR1 SGHRS and CDR2 YFSETQ. There are 16 residues in the CDR3. Trimming removed 0 bases at V and 6 bases at J, with 19 bases between. The CDR3, as DNA: TGCGCCAGCAGCTTGGCCGAAGGGACCTACCTTGCCGAGCAGTACTTC. It translates to CASSLAEGTYLAEQYF. The variable domain in full, completed from reference TRBV5-1 and TRBJ2-7, reads KAGVTQTPRYLIKTRGQQVTLSCSPISGHRSVSWYQQTPGQGLQFLFEYFSETQRNKGNFPGRFSGRQFSNSRSEMNVSTLELGDSALYLCASSLAEGTYLAEQYFGPGTRLTVT.

This clonotype was found a few times. The V gene is TRBV27, the J gene TRBJ1-5; 9 bases fit TRBD1. Germline lookup yields CDR1 MNHEY and CDR2 SMNVEV (reference sequence). After removal of 6 bases from V and 3 bases from J, the junction contained 6 bases not matched to a gene. The CDR3 consists of 15 residues. CDR3 sequence: CASSQTGGNNQPQHF. CDR3 coding DNA: TGTGCCAGCAGCCAGACAGGGGGAAACAATCAGCCCCAGCATTTT.

This clonotype was observed a few times. This sequence joins TRBV7-9 and TRBJ2-2, with 10 bases fitting TRBD2. CDR1 is SEHNR and CDR2 is FQNEAQ in the germline V gene (reference sequence). V shed 5 bases, J shed 6 bases, and the junction held 6 bases outside the gene matches. There are 15 residues in the CDR3. CDR3 amino acids: CASSISGRISGELFF. In DNA form, the CDR3 reads TGTGCCAGCAGCATTAGCGGGAGGATATCCGGGGAGCTGTTTTTT.

V is TRBV2 and J is TRBJ2-3; D uncertain. This CDR3 has 12 amino acids. Per the germline V gene, CDR1 is SNHLY and CDR2 is FYNNEI. The V and J ends lost 6 bases and 6 bases respectively, with 10 bases between them. CDR3 coding DNA: TGTGCCAGCAGATTATACCCGGATACGCAGTATTTT. Its translation is CASRLYPDTQYF.

This clonotype occurred many times. The chain links TRBV7-9 to TRBJ2-1, with TRBD2 as a possible D gene (5 bases). CDR3 size: 13 residues. CDR1 and CDR2 (germline): SEHNR, FQNEAQ (reference sequence). The ends were cut back, 3 bases at V and 9 bases at J, with 12 bases in the middle. This chain's CDR3 is CASSFAYRGEQFF. CDR3 nucleotides: TGTGCCAGCAGCTTCGCCTACCGGGGTGAGCAGTTCTTC. The complete variable domain, with remaining parts taken from reference TRBV7-9 and TRBJ2-1, reads DTGVSQNPRHKITKRGQNVTFRCDPISEHNRLYWYRQTLGQGPEFLTYFQNEAQLEKSRLLSDRFSAERPKGSFSTLEIQRTEQGDSAMYLCASSFAYRGEQFFGPGTRLTVL.